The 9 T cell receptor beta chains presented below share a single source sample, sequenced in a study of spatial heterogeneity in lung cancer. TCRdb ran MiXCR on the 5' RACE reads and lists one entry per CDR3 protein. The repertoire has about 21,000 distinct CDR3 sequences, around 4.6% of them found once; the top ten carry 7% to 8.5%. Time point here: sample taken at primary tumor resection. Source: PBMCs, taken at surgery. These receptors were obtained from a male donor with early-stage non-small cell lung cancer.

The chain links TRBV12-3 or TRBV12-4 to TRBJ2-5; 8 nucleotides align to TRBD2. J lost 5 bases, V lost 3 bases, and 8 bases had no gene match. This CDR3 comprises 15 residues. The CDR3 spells CASSFGPSGSETQYF. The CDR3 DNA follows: TGTGCCAGCAGTTTTGGCCCTAGCGGGTCGGAGACCCAGTACTTC.

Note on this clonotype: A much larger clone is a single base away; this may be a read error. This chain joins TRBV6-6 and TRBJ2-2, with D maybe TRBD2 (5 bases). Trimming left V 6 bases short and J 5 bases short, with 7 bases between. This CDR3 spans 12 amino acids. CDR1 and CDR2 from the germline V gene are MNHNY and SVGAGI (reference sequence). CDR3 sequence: CASRTGTGELFF. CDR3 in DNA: TGTGCCAGCAGGACGGGAACCGGGGAGCTGTTTTTT.

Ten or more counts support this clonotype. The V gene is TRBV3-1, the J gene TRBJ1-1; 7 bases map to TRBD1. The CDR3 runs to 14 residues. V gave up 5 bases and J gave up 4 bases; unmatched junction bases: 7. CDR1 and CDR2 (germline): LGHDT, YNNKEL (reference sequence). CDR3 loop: CASSLGQRGTEAFF. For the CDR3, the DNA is TGTGCCAGCAGCTTGGGACAGCGTGGCACTGAAGCTTTCTTT.

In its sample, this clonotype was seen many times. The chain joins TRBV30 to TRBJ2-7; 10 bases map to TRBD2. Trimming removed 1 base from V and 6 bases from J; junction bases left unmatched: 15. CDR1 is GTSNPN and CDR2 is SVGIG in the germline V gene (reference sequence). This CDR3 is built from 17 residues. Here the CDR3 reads CAWSELTRASGRAEQYF. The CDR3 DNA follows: TGTGCCTGGAGTGAGCTGACACGGGCTAGCGGGAGAGCCGAGCAGTACTTC.

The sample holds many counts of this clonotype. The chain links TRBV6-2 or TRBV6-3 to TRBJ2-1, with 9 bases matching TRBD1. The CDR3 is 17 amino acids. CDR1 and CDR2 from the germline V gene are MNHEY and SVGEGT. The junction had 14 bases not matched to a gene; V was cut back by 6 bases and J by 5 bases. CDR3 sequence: CASRGIKQGATNNEQFF. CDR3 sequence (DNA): TGTGCCAGCAGGGGAATTAAACAGGGGGCTACCAACAATGAGCAGTTCTTC.

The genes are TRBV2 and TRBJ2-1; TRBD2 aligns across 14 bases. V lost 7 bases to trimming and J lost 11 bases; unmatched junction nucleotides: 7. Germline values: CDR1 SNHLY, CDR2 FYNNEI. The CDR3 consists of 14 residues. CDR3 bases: TGTGCCAGCACAGGACTAGCGGGAGGCACCCAGCAGTTCTTC. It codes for CASTGLAGGTQQFF.

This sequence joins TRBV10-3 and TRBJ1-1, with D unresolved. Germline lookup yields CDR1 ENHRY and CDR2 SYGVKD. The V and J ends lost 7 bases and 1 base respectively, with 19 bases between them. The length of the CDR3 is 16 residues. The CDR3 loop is CAINSRAPEENTEAFF. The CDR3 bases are TGTGCCATCAATTCCCGGGCCCCGGAGGAGAACACTGAAGCTTTCTTT.

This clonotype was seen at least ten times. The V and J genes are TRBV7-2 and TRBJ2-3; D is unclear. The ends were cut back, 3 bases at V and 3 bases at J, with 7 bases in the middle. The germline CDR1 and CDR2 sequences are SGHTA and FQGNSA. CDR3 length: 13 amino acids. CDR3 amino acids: CASSFGKTDTQYF. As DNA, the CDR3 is TGTGCCAGCAGCTTTGGGAAGACAGATACGCAGTATTTT.

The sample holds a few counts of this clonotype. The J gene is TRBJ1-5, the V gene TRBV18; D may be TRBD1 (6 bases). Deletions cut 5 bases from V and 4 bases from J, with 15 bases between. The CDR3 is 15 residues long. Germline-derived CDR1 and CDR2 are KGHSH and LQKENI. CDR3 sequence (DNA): TGTGCCAGCTCAAGTGACGCAGGGGCGAATCAGCCCCAGCATTTT. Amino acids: CASSSDAGANQPQHF.